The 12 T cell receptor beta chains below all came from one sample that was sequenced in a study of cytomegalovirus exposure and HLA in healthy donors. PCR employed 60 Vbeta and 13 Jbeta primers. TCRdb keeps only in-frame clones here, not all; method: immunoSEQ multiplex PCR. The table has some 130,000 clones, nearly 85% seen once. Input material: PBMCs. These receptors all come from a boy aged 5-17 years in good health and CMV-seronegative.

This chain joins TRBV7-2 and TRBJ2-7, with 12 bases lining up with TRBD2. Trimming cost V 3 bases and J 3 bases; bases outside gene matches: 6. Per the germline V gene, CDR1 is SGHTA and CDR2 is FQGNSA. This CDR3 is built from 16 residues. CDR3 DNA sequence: TGTGCCAGCAGCTTCCACGGGACTAGCGGGCTCTACGAGCAGTACTTC. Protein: CASSFHGTSGLYEQYF.

The CDR3 coding sequence is TGTGCCAGCACTTGGGGGGGGGCCTACGAGCAGTACTTC. Its translation: CASTWGGAYEQYF. J is TRBJ2-7 and V is TRBV11-3; 7 nucleotides align to TRBD2. Germline values: CDR1 SGHNT, CDR2 YENEEA. Losses at the gene ends were 7 bases for V and 2 bases for J; bases not matched to a gene: 5. The CDR3 contains 13 residues.

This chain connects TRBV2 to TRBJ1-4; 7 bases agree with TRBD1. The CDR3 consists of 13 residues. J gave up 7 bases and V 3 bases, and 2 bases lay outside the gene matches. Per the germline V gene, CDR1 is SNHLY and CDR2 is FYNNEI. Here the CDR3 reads CASSEGQTEKLFF. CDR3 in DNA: TGTGCCAGCAGTGAGGGACAGACTGAAAAACTGTTTTTT.

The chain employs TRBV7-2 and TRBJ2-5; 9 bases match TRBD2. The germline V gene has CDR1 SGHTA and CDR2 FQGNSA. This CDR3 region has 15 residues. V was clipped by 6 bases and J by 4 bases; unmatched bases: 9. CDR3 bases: TGTGCCAGCAGGCGTCGTAGCGGGAGAGGAGAGACCCAGTACTTC. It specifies CASRRRSGRGETQYF.

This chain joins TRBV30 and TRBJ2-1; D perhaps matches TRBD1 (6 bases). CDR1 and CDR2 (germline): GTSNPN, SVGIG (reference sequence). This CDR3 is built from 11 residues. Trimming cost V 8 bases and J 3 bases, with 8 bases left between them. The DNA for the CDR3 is TGTGCCGGGGGCAACTACAATGAGCAGTTCTTC. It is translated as CAGGNYNEQFF.

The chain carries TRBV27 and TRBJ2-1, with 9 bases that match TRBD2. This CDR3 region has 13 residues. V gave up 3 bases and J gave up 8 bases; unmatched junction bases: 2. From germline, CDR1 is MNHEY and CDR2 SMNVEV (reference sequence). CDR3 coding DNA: TGTGCCAGCAGTTTCGGCGGGGGGGATGAGCAGTTCTTC. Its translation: CASSFGGGDEQFF.

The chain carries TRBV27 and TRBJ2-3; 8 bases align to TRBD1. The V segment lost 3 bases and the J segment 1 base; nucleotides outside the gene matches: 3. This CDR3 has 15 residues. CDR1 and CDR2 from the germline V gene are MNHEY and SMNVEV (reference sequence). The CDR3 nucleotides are TGTGCCAGCAGTTTCGTGGGACAGGGCACAGATACGCAGTATTTT. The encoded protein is CASSFVGQGTDTQYF.

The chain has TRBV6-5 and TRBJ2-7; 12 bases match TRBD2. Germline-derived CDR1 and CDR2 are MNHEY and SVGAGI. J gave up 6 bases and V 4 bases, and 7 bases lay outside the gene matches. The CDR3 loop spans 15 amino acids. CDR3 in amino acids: CASSSSSGRAAEQYF. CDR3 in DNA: TGTGCCAGCAGTTCTTCTAGCGGGAGGGCCGCCGAGCAGTACTTC.

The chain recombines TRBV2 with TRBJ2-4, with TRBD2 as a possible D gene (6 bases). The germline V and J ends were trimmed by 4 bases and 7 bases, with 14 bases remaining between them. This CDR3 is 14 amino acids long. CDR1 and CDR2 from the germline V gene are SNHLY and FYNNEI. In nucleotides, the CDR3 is TGTGCCAGCAGTGGGGTGGAGGGCCGGAACATTCAGTACTTC. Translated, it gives CASSGVEGRNIQYF. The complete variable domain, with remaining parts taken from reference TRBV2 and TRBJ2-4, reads EPEVTQTPSHQVTQMGQEVILRCVPISNHLYFYWYRQILGQKVEFLVSFYNNEISEKSEIFDDQFSVERPDGSNFTLKIRSTKLEDSAMYFCASSGVEGRNIQYFGAGTRLSVL.

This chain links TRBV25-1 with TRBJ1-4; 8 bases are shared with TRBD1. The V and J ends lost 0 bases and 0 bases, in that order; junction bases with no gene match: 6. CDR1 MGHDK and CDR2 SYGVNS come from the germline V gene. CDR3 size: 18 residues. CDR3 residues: CASSEYSDRASTNEKLFF. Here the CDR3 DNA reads TGTGCCAGCAGTGAATATTCGGACAGGGCCTCAACTAATGAAAAACTGTTTTTT.

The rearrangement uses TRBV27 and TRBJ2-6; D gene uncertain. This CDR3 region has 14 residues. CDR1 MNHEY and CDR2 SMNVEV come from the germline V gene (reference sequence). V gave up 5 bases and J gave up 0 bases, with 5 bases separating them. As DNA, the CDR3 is TGTGCCAGCAGTCCCCTCTCTGGGGCCAACGTCCTGACTTTC. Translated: CASSPLSGANVLTF.

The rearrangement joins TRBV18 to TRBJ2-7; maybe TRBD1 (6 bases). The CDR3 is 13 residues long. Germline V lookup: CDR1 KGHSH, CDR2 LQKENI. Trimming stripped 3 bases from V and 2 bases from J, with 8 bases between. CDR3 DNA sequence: TGTGCCAGCTCACCCGGGACAACCTACGAGCAGTACTTC. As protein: CASSPGTTYEQYF.